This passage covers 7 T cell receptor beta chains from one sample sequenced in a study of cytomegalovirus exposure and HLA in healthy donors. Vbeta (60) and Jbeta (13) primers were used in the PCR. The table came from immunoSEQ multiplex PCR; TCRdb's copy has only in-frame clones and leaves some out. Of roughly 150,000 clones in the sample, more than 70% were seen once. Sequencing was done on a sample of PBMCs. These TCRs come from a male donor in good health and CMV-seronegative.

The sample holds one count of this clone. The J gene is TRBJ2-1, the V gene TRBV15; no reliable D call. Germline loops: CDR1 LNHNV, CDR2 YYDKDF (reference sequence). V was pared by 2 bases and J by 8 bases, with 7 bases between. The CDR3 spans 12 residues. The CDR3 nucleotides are TGTGCCACCAGCAGACCACGGGATGAGCAGTTCTTC. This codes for CATSRPRDEQFF. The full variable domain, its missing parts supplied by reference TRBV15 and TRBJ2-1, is DAMVIQNPRYQVTQFGKPVTLSCSQTLNHNVMYWYQQKSSQAPKLLFHYYDKDFNNEADTPDNFQSRRPNTSFCFLDIRSPGLGDTAMYLCATSRPRDEQFFGPGTRLTVL.

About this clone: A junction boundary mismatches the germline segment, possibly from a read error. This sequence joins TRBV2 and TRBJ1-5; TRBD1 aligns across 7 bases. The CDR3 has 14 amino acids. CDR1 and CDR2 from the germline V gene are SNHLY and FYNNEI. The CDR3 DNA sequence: TGTGCCAGCAGAGAAGGGGGCCCAAATCAGCCCCAGCATTTT. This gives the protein CASREGGPNQPQHF. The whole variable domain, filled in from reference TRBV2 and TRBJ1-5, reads EPEVTQTPSHQVTQMGQEVILRCVPISNHLYFYWYRQILGQKVEFLVSFYNNEISEKSEIFDDQFSVERPDGSNFTLKIRSTKLEDSAMYFCASREGGPNQPQHFGDGTRLSIL.

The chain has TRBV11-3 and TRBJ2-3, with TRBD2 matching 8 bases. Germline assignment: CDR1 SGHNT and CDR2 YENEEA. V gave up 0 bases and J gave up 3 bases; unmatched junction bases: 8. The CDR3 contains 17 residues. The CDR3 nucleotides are TGTGCCAGCAGCTTAGATGGACTAGCAATAGGTACAGATACGCAGTATTTT. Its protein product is CASSLDGLAIGTDTQYF.

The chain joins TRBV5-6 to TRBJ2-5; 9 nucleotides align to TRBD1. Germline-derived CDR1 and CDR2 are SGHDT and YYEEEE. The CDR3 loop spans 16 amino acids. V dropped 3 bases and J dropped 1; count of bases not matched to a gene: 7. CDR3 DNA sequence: TGTGCCAGCAGCTACCTCAACAGGGGGCCCCAAGAGACCCAGTACTTC. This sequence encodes CASSYLNRGPQETQYF.

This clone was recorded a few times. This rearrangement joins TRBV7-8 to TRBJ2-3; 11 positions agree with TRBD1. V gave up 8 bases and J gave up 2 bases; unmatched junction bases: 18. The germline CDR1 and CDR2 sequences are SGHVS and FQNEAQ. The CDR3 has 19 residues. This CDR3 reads CASGQGQGAEGWVTDTQYF. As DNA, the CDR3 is TGTGCCAGCGGCCAAGGACAGGGGGCGGAAGGTTGGGTCACAGATACGCAGTATTTT.

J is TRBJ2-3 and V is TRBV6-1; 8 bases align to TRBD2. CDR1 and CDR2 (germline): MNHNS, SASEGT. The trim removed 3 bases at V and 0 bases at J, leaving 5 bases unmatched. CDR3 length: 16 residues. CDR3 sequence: CASSERLAHSTDTQYF. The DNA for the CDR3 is TGTGCCAGCAGTGAGAGACTAGCGCATAGCACAGATACGCAGTATTTT.

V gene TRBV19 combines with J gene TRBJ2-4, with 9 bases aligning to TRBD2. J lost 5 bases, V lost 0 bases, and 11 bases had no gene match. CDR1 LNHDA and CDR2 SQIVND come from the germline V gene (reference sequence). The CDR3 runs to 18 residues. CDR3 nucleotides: TGTGCCAGTAGTATAGAGGGGACTAGCCCCTTTGGTCAAAACATTCAGTACTTC. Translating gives CASSIEGTSPFGQNIQYF.